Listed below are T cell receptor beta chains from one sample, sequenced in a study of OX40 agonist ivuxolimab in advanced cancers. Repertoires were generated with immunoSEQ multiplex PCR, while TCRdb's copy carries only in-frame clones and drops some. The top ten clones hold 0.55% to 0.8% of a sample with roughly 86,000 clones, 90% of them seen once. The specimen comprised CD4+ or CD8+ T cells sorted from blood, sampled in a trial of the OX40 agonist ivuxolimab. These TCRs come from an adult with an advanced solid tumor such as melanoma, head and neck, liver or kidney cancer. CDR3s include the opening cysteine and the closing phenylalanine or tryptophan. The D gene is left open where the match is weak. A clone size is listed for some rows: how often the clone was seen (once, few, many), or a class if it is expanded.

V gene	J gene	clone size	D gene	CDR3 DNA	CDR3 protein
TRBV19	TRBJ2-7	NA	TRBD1	TGTGCCAGTAGCGACAGGGGACCGACCTACGAGCAGTACTTC	CASSDRGPTYEQYF
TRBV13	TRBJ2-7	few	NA	TGTGCCAGCAGCTTAGCGGGTGACTCCTACGAGCAGTACTTC	CASSLAGDSYEQYF
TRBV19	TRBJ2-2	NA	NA	TGTGCCAGTAGTTTTTTGGATATCGGGGAGCTGTTTTTT	CASSFLDIGELFF
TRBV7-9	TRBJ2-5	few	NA	TGTGCCAGCAGCTTCTTTGGGGGCCGCGAGACCCAGTACTTC	CASSFFGGRETQYF
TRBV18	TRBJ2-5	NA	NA	TGTGCCAGCTCACCACCTGGGAACCGAGAGACCCAGTACTTC	CASSPPGNRETQYF
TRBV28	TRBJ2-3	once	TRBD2	TGTGCCAGCAGTTTAACCACTAGCGGGCAACCAGATACGCAGTATTTT	CASSLTTSGQPDTQYF
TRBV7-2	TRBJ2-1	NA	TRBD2	TGTGCCAGCAGCCTCGGACTAGCGGGAGGTTACTACAATGAGCAGTTCTTC	CASSLGLAGGYYNEQFF
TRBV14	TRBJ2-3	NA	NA	TGTGCCAGCAGCCCCGGCCTCTATACGCAGTATTTT	CASSPGLYTQYF
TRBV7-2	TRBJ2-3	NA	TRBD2	TGTGCCAGCAGCTCCGAGGCGGCGGGAGGAGGAGATACGCAGTATTTT	CASSSEAAGGGDTQYF
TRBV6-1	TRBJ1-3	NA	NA	TGTGCCAGCAGTGAATTTCCAGGCTCTGGAAACACCATATATTTT	CASSEFPGSGNTIYF
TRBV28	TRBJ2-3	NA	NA	TGTGCCAGCAGAAAACAGGGTGCAGATACGCAGTATTTT	CASRKQGADTQYF
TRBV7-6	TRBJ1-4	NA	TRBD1	TGTGCCAGCAGCCAACCTGACAGGGATTTAGAAAAACTGTTTTTT	CASSQPDRDLEKLFF
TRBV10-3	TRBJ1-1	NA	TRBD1	TGTGCCATCAGGGGGACAGGGTGGAACACTGAAGCTTTCTTT	CAIRGTGWNTEAFF
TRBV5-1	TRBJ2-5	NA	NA	TGCGCCAGCAGCTTGGGTGGGGGAGAGACCCAGTACTTC	CASSLGGGETQYF
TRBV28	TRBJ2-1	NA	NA	TGTGCCAGCAGCTCACAGGGTTCGGGCAGGTATCGGAATGAGCAGTTCTTC	CASSSQGSGRYRNEQFF
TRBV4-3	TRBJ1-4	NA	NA	TGCGCCAGCAGCCAAAGGGGAGGGACCGCAACTAATGAAAAACTGTTTTTT	CASSQRGGTATNEKLFF
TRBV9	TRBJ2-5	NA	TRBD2	TGTGCCAGCAGCGTAGGAGGTATGGCGGGAGTGCAAGAGACCCAGTACTTC	CASSVGGMAGVQETQYF
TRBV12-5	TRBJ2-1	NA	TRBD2	TGTGCTAGTGGTTTGGTACTAGGGCTAGCGGGAGTCAATGAGCAGTTCTTC	CASGLVLGLAGVNEQFF
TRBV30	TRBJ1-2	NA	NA	TGTGCCTGGAGGGTGGAGAGGGCTAACTATGGCTACACCTTC	CAWRVERANYGYTF
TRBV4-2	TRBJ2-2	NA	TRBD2	TGTGCCAGCAGCCAAGATTCCACCGGGGGGGGAAGGACCGGGGAGCTGTTTTTT	CASSQDSTGGGRTGELFF
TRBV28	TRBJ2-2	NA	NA	TGTGCCAGCAAACCAGGAGGCACCGGGGAGCTGTTTTTT	CASKPGGTGELFF
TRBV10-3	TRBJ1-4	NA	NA	TGTGCCATCAGTGATGGTCAGGCAGCGACGAAACTGTTTTTT	CAISDGQAATKLFF
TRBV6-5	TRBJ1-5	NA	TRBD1	TGTGCCAGCAACGACAGGGGCGTCCAGCCCCAGCATTTT	CASNDRGVQPQHF
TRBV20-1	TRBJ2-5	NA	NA	TGCAGGCCTAATGGCCAGTACTTC	CRPNGQYF
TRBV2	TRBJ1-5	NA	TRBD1	TGTGCCAGCAGTCGGGACAGGCATAGCAATCAGCCCCAGCATTTT	CASSRDRHSNQPQHF
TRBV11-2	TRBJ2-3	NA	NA	TGTGCCAGCAGCCGAAGTCCCTTTAGCACAGATACGCAGTATTTT	CASSRSPFSTDTQYF
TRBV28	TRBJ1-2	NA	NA	TGTGCCAGCAGTTTGCCCGGACAGACAAATGGCTACACCTTC	CASSLPGQTNGYTF
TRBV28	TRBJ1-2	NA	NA	TGTGCCAGCAGTTTCAGGGTCAGCTATGGCTACACCTTC	CASSFRVSYGYTF
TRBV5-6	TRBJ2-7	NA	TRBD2	TGTGCCAGCACGGGACTAGCCGATTACGAGCAGTACTTC	CASTGLADYEQYF
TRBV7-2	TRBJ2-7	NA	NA	TGTGCCAGCAGCTTAGGTCCAGGTTTGTACGAGCAGTACTTC	CASSLGPGLYEQYF
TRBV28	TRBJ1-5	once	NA	TGTGCCAGCAGGGGGACACTCTATAGCAATCAGCCCCAGCATTTT	CASRGTLYSNQPQHF
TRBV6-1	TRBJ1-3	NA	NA	TGTGCCAGCAGTGAAGTGGGCTTTGGAAACACCATATATTTT	CASSEVGFGNTIYF
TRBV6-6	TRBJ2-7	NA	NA	TGTGCCAGCAGTTACTCGAATATCTACGAGCAGTACTTC	CASSYSNIYEQYF
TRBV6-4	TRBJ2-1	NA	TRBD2	TGTGCCAGCAGTACCGGGACTAGCGGATACAATGAGCAGTTCTTC	CASSTGTSGYNEQFF
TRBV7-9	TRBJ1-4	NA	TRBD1	TGTGCCAGCAGCTTAGCCAGGCCGACAGGGAGTGAAAAACTGTTTTTT	CASSLARPTGSEKLFF
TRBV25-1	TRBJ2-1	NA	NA	TGTGCCAGCAGTCCCGGGACTTCTCTTAATGAGCAGTTCTTC	CASSPGTSLNEQFF
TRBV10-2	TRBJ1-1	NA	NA	TGCGCCAGCAGTGAGTCGAAAGGGGGGAACACTGAAGCTTTCTTT	CASSESKGGNTEAFF
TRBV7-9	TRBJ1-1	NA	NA	TGTGCCAGCAGCTTAGCGTTGAGTACTGAAGCTTTCTTT	CASSLALSTEAFF
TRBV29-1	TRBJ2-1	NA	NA	TGCAGCTTTGAGGACAATGAGCAGTTCTTC	CSFEDNEQFF
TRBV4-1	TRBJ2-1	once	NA	TGCGCCAGCAGCCAACCTAACGACAATGAGCAGTTCTTC	CASSQPNDNEQFF
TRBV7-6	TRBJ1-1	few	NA	TGTGCCAGCAGCTTAGCCGACAGGTCAGAAGCTTTCTTT	CASSLADRSEAFF
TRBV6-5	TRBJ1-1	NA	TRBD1	TGTGCCAGCAGATCGGACAGGGGAATGAACACTGAAGCTTTCTTT	CASRSDRGMNTEAFF
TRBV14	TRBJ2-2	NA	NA	TGTGCCAGCAGCCAACATGGGACCGGGGAGCTGTTTTTT	CASSQHGTGELFF
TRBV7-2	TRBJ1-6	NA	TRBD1	TGTGCCAGCAGCTTAGCGACAGGGTTATATAATTCACCCCTCCACTTT	CASSLATGLYNSPLHF
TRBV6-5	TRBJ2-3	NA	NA	TGTGCCAGCAGCCTCTGGGATACGCAGTATTTT	CASSLWDTQYF
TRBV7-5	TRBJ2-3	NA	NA	TGTGCCAGAAGCCCGACGTTAGAACAGTCCATCTCATACACAGATACGCAGTATTTT	CARSPTLEQSISYTDTQYF